This TCR beta chain was profiled in a study of T cell responses to AZD1222 COVID-19 vaccine (dated by TCRdb to the early 2020s). For context, the study as a whole: A total of about 230 trial participants underwent TCR sequencing, of whom some 210 received two doses of AZD1222 and some 26 received two doses of the MenACWY control vaccine. Trial participants were enrolled by age into 18-55, 56-69 and 70-plus year subgroups, with roughly 150, 30 and 60 TCR-sequenced participants respectively. What the work shows at the level of the full study, not this receptor alone: Because no day 14 peak-response samples were available, repertoires were characterized only after the peak T cell response. Most participants were white British and females outnumbered males, and the authors suggested that clonal diversity may have been underestimated. In the small 56-69-year group, the increase in depth fell short of significance, most likely because of low power. A significant rise in spike-specific TCR breadth and depth was observed after two AZD1222 doses relative to day 0 and relative to MenACWY recipients. The whole spike protein was spanned by vaccine-associated CD4 TCRs, and dominant responses were seen in regions 160-218 and 743-854. Conclusions about previously exposed vaccinees are limited because only six or seven AZD1222 recipients were SARS-CoV-2 seropositive at baseline. Epitopes outside the regions mutated in the B.1.351 and B.1.1.7 variants were reportedly recognized by nearly half of the unique spike-specific TCRs.

Explained via the paper, the time point label denotes: baseline before first vaccination. The intended sense of this specimen's treatment or condition label: meningococcal conjugate vaccine given as trial control. Samples from vaccinated people were obtained from the UK trials COV001 and COV002, which included a single-blind randomized controlled phase 2/3 trial of AZD1222 (ChAdOx1 nCoV-19) in healthy adults. Trial participant PBMC samples were collected at day 0 and day 28 after the second dose for TCRbeta chain sequencing. Concerning this clone itself: It has no known antigen specificity. No base quality values were provided; no much bigger clone lies one nucleotide off.

The germline V gene specifies SGHAT as CDR1 and FQNNGV as CDR2. The CDR3 sequence holds 16 residues, the cysteine and phenylalanine included. The retained sequence is limited to the CDR3, 48 bases, with the frame set at the first base. The trim is 6 bases for V and 2 bases for J, with a gap of 17 bases between the germline ends. The CDR3 regions of human TCRbeta chains were analyzed by immunosequencing. Per the authors' processing: Repertoire TCRs were checked for matches against a reference library of SARS-CoV-2-specific TCRs that had been generated using the MIRA antigen-specificity platform. Breadth meant the fraction of unique TCRs that were SARS-CoV-2-associated, whereas depth meant the fraction of total T cells that were SARS-CoV-2-associated. Each spike-specific TCR was assigned to its reactive spike region and to a CD4 or CD8 class using the MIRA data. Log10-transformed breadth and depth values were compared by one-way ANOVA with Sidak's multiple comparisons tests. The source is immuneACCESS, and TCRdb retained only in-frame sequences with V and J called. Part of the clones is not carried over; for the studies checked, unresolved V genes explain less than half of this, and the remainder is unexplained. V, J and clone size derive from that table, while D and trimming were established from the DNA sequence. The sample table contains roughly 77,000 clones; only one count was recorded for approximately 88% of them. Approximately 5.4% of the sample goes to the ten largest clones.

The sequence links TRBV11-2 to TRBJ2-1; TRBD2 is a possible D gene, resting on 7 matching bases. The material was peripheral blood, obtained on day 0 of MenACWY control vaccination. The TCR sequence derives from an adult in good health. The CDR3 protein: CASSLPGGGAYNEQFF. The DNA reads as follows: TGTGCCAGCAGTCTCCCCGGAGGGGGGGCCTACAATGAGCAGTTCTTC.